This T cell receptor (beta chain) was identified in a study of human T cells and chemical hapten exposure. Study-wide findings and caveats: With regard to DPC sensitization, TCRs above 1 in 1000 frequency did not change. Patch test scores rose with PT1 expanded TCR counts, a positive correlation.

This clonotype was detected many times. Its antigen is still unknown. Looked up from germline, CDR1 is SNHLY and CDR2 is FYNNEI. This CDR3 has 15 residues. Trimming shortened V by 5 bases and J by 5 bases, and 15 bases separated the two germline ends. From the RACE reads, TCRdb called clonotypes with MiXCR, one entry per CDR3 protein. The sample comprises roughly 100,000 distinct CDR3 sequences, around 10% of which are singletons, and more than 3% rests with the top ten. Described time point: pre-sensitization, week 0. As for treatment: therapeutic diphenylcyclopropenone sensitization with weekly scalp DPC.

The sample was whole blood, taken in connection with sensitization to the hapten diphenylcyclopropenone (DPC). This sequence originates from a woman in her thirties or forties with alopecia areata. Some clones in this sample may be carry-over from other donors' samples. The gene calls are TRBV2 and TRBJ1-4; D is undetermined. CDR3 in amino acids: CASSFSGRRNEKLFF. As DNA, the CDR3 is TGTGCCAGCAGTTTTTCCGGGAGACGAAATGAAAAACTGTTTTTT.